This T cell receptor beta chain was identified during a study of blood T cell repertoires in COVID-19. Study summary: The study drew acute and convalescent COVID-19 samples from the United States, Italy and Spain. The analysed material was cDNA or gDNA that came from T cells, B-cell-depleted T cells, or PBMCs.

Profiling relied on immunoSEQ multiplex PCR, and the TCRdb table lists in-frame clones only, not all of them. The sample lists about 88,000 clones; approximately 85% were seen once. The CDR3 has 14 residues. Germline V gene data show CDR1 as MNHEY and CDR2 as SVGEGT. V was clipped by 2 bases and J by 4 bases, with 9 bases between them. The sequencing input was peripheral blood. This sequence joins TRBV6-2 or TRBV6-3 and TRBJ1-5, with no clear D. The TCR was taken from a human donor in a cohort sampled during active COVID-19. CDR3 nucleotides: TGTGCCAGCAGTTACGTTACAGATAATCAGCCCCAGCATTTT. The encoded protein is CASSYVTDNQPQHF.